This paragraph reports one TCR beta chain. Data came from immunoSEQ multiplex PCR; TCRdb stores just in-frame clones and leaves some out. The sample consists of tens of thousands of clones, roughly 94% of them appearing once. The sample belongs to a study of technical replicates of blood from a few donors. What was sequenced was T cells isolated from PBMCs. This receptor was identified in a human donor in good health.

The CDR3 is CASSRQDSNQPQHF. CDR3 bases: TGTGCCAGCTCACGACAGGATAGCAATCAGCCCCAGCATTTT. The chain has TRBV18 and TRBJ1-5; D is perhaps TRBD1 (6 bases). Trimming stripped 4 bases from V and 0 bases from J, with 7 bases between. The CDR3 is 14 residues long. Germline assignment: CDR1 KGHSH and CDR2 LQKENI.